A single sample gave rise to the 8 T cell receptor beta chains below, sequenced in a study of blood T cell repertoires in COVID-19. Sequencing was performed with immunoSEQ multiplex PCR; in TCRdb, only in-frame clones are kept and a portion is missing. The data hold 93,000 or so clones, with over 85% observed a single time. Sequenced material: peripheral blood. These receptors came from an elderly woman in a cohort sampled during active COVID-19.

The chain combines TRBV30 with TRBJ1-4; D unclear. The CDR3 runs 14 residues. Germline CDR1 and CDR2: GTSNPN and SVGIG (reference sequence). Trimming stripped 4 bases from V and 5 bases from J, with 14 bases between. The CDR3 DNA reads TGTGCCTGGAAATCCGAGCGGGAAAATGAAAAACTGTTTTTT. Its translation: CAWKSERENEKLFF.

The chain employs TRBV7-8 and TRBJ1-4, with D possibly matching TRBD1 (6 bases). The CDR3 is 18 amino acids. CDR1 is SGHVS, CDR2 FQNEAQ, per germline. The V end lost 1 base, the J end lost 0 bases, and 15 bases lay between the germline ends. The CDR3 loop is CASSLGEQGLATNEKLFF. CDR3 DNA: TGTGCCAGCAGCTTAGGAGAGCAGGGGTTAGCAACTAATGAAAAACTGTTTTTT.

The chain joins TRBV18 to TRBJ2-7, with 9 bases identical to TRBD1. The germline CDR1 and CDR2 sequences are KGHSH and LQKENI. The CDR3 extends over 14 amino acids. The junction had 9 bases not matched to a gene; V was cut back by 6 bases and J by 6 bases. This CDR3 reads CASSPGTGNAEQYF. The CDR3 bases are TGTGCCAGCTCGCCCGGGACAGGGAACGCCGAGCAGTACTTC.

This chain connects TRBV5-1 to TRBJ2-1; D is possibly TRBD1 (5 bases). CDR1 SGHRS and CDR2 YFSETQ come from the germline V gene. The CDR3 is 15 amino acids. Deletions cut 0 bases from V and 3 bases from J, with 10 bases between. The CDR3 loop reads CASSLGQGYYNEQFF. DNA of the CDR3: TGCGCCAGCAGCTTGGGGCAGGGATACTACAATGAGCAGTTCTTC.

This chain joins TRBV12-3 or TRBV12-4 and TRBJ1-2; possibly TRBD1 for D (5 bases). The CDR3 length is 11 residues. Trimming pared 3 bases from V and 8 bases from J, leaving 7 bases between. The CDR3 DNA is TGTGCCAGCAGTTTGGAGGGGGGCTACACCTTC. Translated, it gives CASSLEGGYTF.

The chain recombines TRBV18 with TRBJ2-6; 10 bases agree with TRBD2. Germline CDR1 KGHSH, CDR2 LQKENI. V lost 0 bases to trimming and J lost 3 bases; unmatched junction nucleotides: 8. The CDR3 spans 19 residues. The CDR3 DNA follows: TGTGCCAGCTCACCACCTGGGTTAGCGGGAGGAAGTGGGGCCAACGTCCTGACTTTC. Translation gives CASSPPGLAGGSGANVLTF.

The sample holds one count of this clone. The CDR3 spells CASSYSIYGTPKKGSSGNTIYF. In DNA, the CDR3 is TGTGCCAGCAGTTACTCGATTTACGGGACACCTAAAAAAGGTAGTTCTGGAAACACCATATATTTT. V gene TRBV6-8 combines with J gene TRBJ1-3; D might be TRBD1 (6 bases). CDR3 size: 22 residues. Germline V gives CDR1 MNHGY, CDR2 SAAAGT. Trimming took 0 bases from V and 1 from J, leaving 28 bases between them.

This chain joins TRBV7-2 and TRBJ2-3; perhaps TRBD2 as D (7 bases). Deletions cut 8 bases from V and 3 bases from J, with 12 bases between. Germline assignment: CDR1 SGHTA and CDR2 FQGNSA. The CDR3 runs to 13 residues. Here the CDR3 reads CASRGAMTDTQYF. The CDR3 DNA follows: TGTGCCAGCCGGGGGGCAATGACAGATACGCAGTATTTT.